Reported below is one T cell receptor beta chain. These data come from a study of human T cells and chemical hapten exposure. Time point given: patch test 2, 6 weeks after DPC sensitization. Sample treatment: therapeutic diphenylcyclopropenone sensitization with weekly scalp DPC. Total RNA extraction was carried out from unfractionated whole blood. V was pared by 6 bases and J by 1 base, with 6 bases of the junction left unmatched. The CDR3 covers 15 residues. The germline CDR1 and CDR2 sequences are MNHEY and SVGEGT. MiXCR, applied by TCRdb to the RACE reads, yields one record per CDR3 protein. The profile shows 40,000 or so distinct CDR3 sequences, about 9.6% of them singletons.

Sample: whole blood, taken in connection with sensitization to the hapten diphenylcyclopropenone (DPC). This TCR came from a woman aged 25 to 39 with alopecia areata. Some clones in this sample may be carry-over from other donors' samples. V is TRBV6-2 or TRBV6-3 and J is TRBJ1-1, with TRBD1 matching over 9 bases. As DNA, the CDR3 is TGTGCCAGCAGAAAACAGGGGGCGTCGAACACTGAAGCTTTCTTT. Protein product: CASRKQGASNTEAFF.